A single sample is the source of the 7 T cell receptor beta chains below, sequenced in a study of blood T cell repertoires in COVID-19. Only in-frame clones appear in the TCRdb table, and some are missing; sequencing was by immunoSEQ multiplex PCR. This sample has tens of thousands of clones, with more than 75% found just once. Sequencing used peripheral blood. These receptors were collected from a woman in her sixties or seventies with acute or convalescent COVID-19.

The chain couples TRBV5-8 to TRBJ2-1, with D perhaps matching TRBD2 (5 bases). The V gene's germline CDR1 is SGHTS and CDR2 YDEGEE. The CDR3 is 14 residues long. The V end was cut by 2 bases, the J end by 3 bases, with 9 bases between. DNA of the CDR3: TGTGCCAGCAGCTTTCGGGGTATCTACAATGAGCAGTTCTTC. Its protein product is CASSFRGIYNEQFF.

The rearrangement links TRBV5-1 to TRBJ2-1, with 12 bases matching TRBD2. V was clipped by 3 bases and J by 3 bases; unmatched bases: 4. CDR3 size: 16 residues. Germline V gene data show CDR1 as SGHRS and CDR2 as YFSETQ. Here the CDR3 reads CASSSGLAGSYNEQFF. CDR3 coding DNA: TGCGCCAGCAGCTCGGGACTAGCGGGTAGCTACAATGAGCAGTTCTTC.

This CDR3 is CASSLTVRLAVQETQYF. The CDR3 bases are TGTGCCAGCAGCTTAACGGTTCGACTAGCGGTACAAGAGACCCAGTACTTC. The chain combines TRBV7-3 with TRBJ2-5; 9 positions match TRBD2. V dropped 0 bases and J dropped 2; count of bases not matched to a gene: 7. This CDR3 region has 17 residues. The germline V gene encodes CDR1 SGHTA and CDR2 FQGTGA. The full variable domain, completed using reference TRBV7-3 and TRBJ2-5, is GAGVSQTPSNKVTEKGKYVELRCDPISGHTALYWYRQSLGQGPEFLIYFQGTGAADDSGLPNDRFFAVRPEGSVSTLKIQRTERGDSAVYLCASSLTVRLAVQETQYFGPGTRLLVL.

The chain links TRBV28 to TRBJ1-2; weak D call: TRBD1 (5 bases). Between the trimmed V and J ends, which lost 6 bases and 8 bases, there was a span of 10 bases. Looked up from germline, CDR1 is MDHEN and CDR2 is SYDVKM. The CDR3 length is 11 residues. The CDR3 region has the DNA TGTGCCAGCAGCGGGGGAAACGGCTACACCTTC. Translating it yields CASSGGNGYTF.

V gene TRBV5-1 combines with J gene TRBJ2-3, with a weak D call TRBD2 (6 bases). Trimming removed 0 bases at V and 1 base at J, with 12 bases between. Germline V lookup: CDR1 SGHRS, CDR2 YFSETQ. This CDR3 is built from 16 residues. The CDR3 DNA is TGCGCCAGCAGCTTGGATGGCGCGGGGCGCACAGATACGCAGTATTTT. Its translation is CASSLDGAGRTDTQYF. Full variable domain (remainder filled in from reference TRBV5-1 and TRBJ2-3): KAGVTQTPRYLIKTRGQQVTLSCSPISGHRSVSWYQQTPGQGLQFLFEYFSETQRNKGNFPGRFSGRQFSNSRSEMNVSTLELGDSALYLCASSLDGAGRTDTQYFGPGTRLTVL.

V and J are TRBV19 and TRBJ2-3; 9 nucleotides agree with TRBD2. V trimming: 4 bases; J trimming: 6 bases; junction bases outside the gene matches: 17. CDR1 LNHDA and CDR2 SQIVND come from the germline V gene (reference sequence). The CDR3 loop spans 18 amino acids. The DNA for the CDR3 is TGTGCCAGTAGTAGCCCCCCTAGCGGGGACGGGGTCGCCGATACGCAGTATTTT. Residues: CASSSPPSGDGVADTQYF.

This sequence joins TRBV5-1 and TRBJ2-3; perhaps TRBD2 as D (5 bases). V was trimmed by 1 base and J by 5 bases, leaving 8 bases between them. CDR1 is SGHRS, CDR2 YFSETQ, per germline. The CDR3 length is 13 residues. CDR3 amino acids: CASSLRGRDTQYF. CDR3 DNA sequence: TGCGCCAGCAGCTTGAGAGGGAGAGATACGCAGTATTTT.